This T cell receptor (beta chain) was captured by sequencing in a study of blood T cell repertoires in COVID-19. Sequencing was performed with immunoSEQ multiplex PCR; in TCRdb, only in-frame clones are kept and a portion is missing. The sample includes tens of thousands of clones, roughly 86% of them seen just once. The CDR3 is 17 amino acids. V lost 0 bases, J lost 7 bases, and 11 bases stayed unmatched. The germline V gene encodes CDR1 SGHNT and CDR2 YENEEA. The sequenced sample was peripheral blood. The chain couples TRBV11-3 to TRBJ2-4, with 8 bases that match TRBD1. The origin of this receptor is a man in his fifties with active or convalescent COVID-19. The CDR3 sequence is CASSLDPGQVVFNIQYF. In nucleotides, the CDR3 is TGTGCCAGCAGCTTAGATCCGGGACAGGTGGTTTTTAACATTCAGTACTTC. Full variable domain (missing parts from reference TRBV11-3 and TRBJ2-4): EAGVVQSPRYKIIEKKQPVAFWCNPISGHNTLYWYLQNLGQGPELLIRYENEEAVDDSQLPKDRFSAERLKGVDSTLKIQPAELGDSAVYLCASSLDPGQVVFNIQYFGAGTRLSVL.